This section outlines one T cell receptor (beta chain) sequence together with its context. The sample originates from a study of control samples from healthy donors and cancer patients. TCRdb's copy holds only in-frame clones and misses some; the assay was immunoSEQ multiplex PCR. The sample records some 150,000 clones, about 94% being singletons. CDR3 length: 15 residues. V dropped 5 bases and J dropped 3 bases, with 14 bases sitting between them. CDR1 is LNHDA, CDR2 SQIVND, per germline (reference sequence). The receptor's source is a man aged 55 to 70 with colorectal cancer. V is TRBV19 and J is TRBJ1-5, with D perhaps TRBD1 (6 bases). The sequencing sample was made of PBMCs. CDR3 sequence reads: CASSPRDMFNQPQHF. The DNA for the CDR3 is TGTGCCAGTAGTCCCAGGGACATGTTCAATCAGCCCCAGCATTTT.